Sequencing of this T cell receptor (beta chain) was carried out in a study of PD-1 blockade in classical Hodgkin lymphoma (dated by TCRdb to about 2020). About the study as a whole: Nivolumab dosing was 3 mg/kg intravenously every 2 weeks, continuing until either disease progression or unacceptable toxicity. The study used TCR beta sequencing and CyTOF to define a peripheral blood immune signature of response to PD-1 blockade in classical Hodgkin lymphoma. What the authors observed across the whole study: A significant rise by C4D1 was seen in CD4+ but not CD8+ TCR diversity (p=0.0027 vs p=0.16), with the rise being most apparent in complete responders (p=0.02). Baseline TCR diversity was reported to be lower in newly diagnosed patients than in healthy donors and to be lower still in relapsed/refractory patients. Lower diversity was observed in patients in whom nivolumab was started less than 1 year after ASCT, and these patients were excluded from later analyses so that confounding by immune reconstitution would be avoided. Among trial patients, those achieving complete response had baseline diversity similar to that of newly diagnosed patients, while diversity was significantly lower in partial responders and progressors. Only a single clinical trial cohort was studied, and what caused the repertoire differences, possibly disease activity or prior therapy, remained undefined.

Points on this clone: This receptor's antigen is unknown. It has no much larger one-base neighbor in the sample; base qualities were not kept.

The time point label, read with the paper, signifies: cycle 4 day 1 (C4D1), after more than 5 weeks of nivolumab. Every trial patient had relapsed following autologous stem cell transplantation, and prior brentuximab vedotin exposure was what differed among cohorts A, B and C. The trial cohort included 55 to 65 patients with relapsed/refractory classical Hodgkin lymphoma, and each patient had a best overall response of complete response, partial response or progressive disease. In the multi-cohort phase II CheckMate 205 trial, trial patients received single-agent nivolumab. An independent review committee assessed best overall response by applying the 2007 International Working Group response criteria. PBMCs from the trial were collected at three points: immediately before nivolumab initiation (C1D1), and during therapy at cycle 2 day 1 and cycle 4 day 1. Peripheral blood was collected in 8 mL Vacutainer Cell Preparation Tubes, from which PBMCs were isolated by centrifugation and then cryopreserved.

From cysteine to phenylalanine, the CDR3 is 18 amino acids long. The read is trimmed to its CDR3 DNA, 54 bases read in frame from base 1. V is pruned by 1 base and J by 3 bases, leaving 11 bases of the junction without a gene match. From the germline V gene, CDR1 is SNHLY and CDR2 is FYNNEI. The Qiagen DNeasy kit was used to extract genomic DNA from unsorted PBMCs and from the negatively selected CD4+ and CD8+ fractions. TCR beta CDR3 regions were amplified by immunoSEQ multiplex PCR using primers annealing to V and J segments. A synthetic immune receptor repertoire was used to minimize amplification bias, and remaining bias was computationally removed after sequencing. For the original study's pipeline: Custom Python scripts were used to quantify repertoire diversity as the Shannon entropy index. Unsorted, CD4+ and CD8+ repertoires were examined separately, except in combined analyses, for which CD4+ and CD8+ sequences were merged in silico. Clonal expansion was defined as a frequency increase of at least 2-fold after treatment compared with C1D1, and clones undetected at baseline were assigned a pseudocount of 0.5. Singleton clones were defined as clones with 0 or 1 copy at C1D1, and non-singleton clones were defined as clones with 2 or more copies. By matching protein sequences in sorted samples from the same patient, clones expanded in unsorted samples were annotated as CD4+, CD8+ or unknown. Wilcoxon tests were applied to paired samples to test diversity changes from C1D1 to C4D1. TCRdb re-hosts the immuneACCESS table, in-frame sequences only. Its copies lack some clones; in the studies checked, an unresolved V gene accounts for under half of them, and the cause for the rest is not known. V, J and clone size are those of that table, while D and trimming were read from the DNA. The sample has around 65,000 clones on record, nearly 90% of them singletons. The ten largest clones add up to about 8% of the sample.

The clonotype was recovered from a human donor with classical Hodgkin lymphoma. Here the sequenced sample was peripheral blood mononuclear cells (PBMCs), taken before the fourth cycle of nivolumab. In this chain, TRBV2 is recombined with TRBJ2-7, and 11 junction bases match TRBD2. The DNA reads as follows: TGTGCCAGCAGTGAAGACCGATTGGAAACTAGCGGGAGCTACGAGCAGTACTTC. This translates into CASSEDRLETSGSYEQYF.